A selection of T cell receptor beta chains follows, all from one sample in a study of T cells in Graves' hyperthyroidism and ophthalmopathy. TCRdb ran MiXCR on the multiplex PCR reads and lists one entry per CDR3 protein. Of about 200,000 distinct CDR3 sequences in the sample, around 17% were seen once. Sequenced: blood. The origin of the receptors is a man aged 40-49 years with Graves' hyperthyroidism. CDR3s include the opening cysteine and the closing phenylalanine or tryptophan. D genes are given only for firm matches. Size values are once, few and many counts, or a class for expanded clones, and some rows have none.

J gene | V gene | clone size | D gene | CDR3 DNA | CDR3 protein
TRBJ2-3 | TRBV11-2 | NA | NA | TGTGCCAGCAGCTTAGGAGGACAGTCAGATACGCAGTATTTT | CASSLGGQSDTQYF
TRBJ2-2 | TRBV5-1 | many | NA | TGCGCCAGCAGCCTGACAGTAAACACCGGGGAGCTGTTTTTT | CASSLTVNTGELFF
TRBJ1-5 | TRBV20-1 | many | TRBD1 | TGCAGTGCTGCAAGGCGGCAGGGGGATTGGAGCAATCAGCCCCAGCATTTT | CSAARRQGDWSNQPQHF
TRBJ1-1 | TRBV11-1 | NA | TRBD1 | TGTGCCAGCAGCCCTGGGACAGGGGGCTTTGAAGCTTTCTTT | CASSPGTGGFEAFF
TRBJ2-4 | TRBV6-2/TRBV6-3 | NA | NA | TGTGCCAGCAGTTACGATCTTTTGGGATCGGACATTCAGTACTTC | CASSYDLLGSDIQYF
TRBJ1-1 | TRBV19 | NA | TRBD1 | TGTGCCAGTATTGGGACAGCGATGAACACTGAAGCTTTCTTT | CASIGTAMNTEAFF
TRBJ1-2 | TRBV11-2 | few | NA | TGTGCCAGCAGCTTAGAAATTGGGTTAGGCTACACCTTC | CASSLEIGLGYTF
TRBJ2-5 | TRBV27 | many | NA | TGTGCCAGCAGTCGTAAGATCCAAGAGACCCAGTACTTC | CASSRKIQETQYF
TRBJ2-7 | TRBV11-3 | few | NA | TGTGCCAGCAGCTCGCCGACACACGAGCAGTACTTC | CASSSPTHEQYF
TRBJ1-1 | TRBV15 | many | NA | TGTGCCACCAGCAGAGACGGGGGGCACGACACTGAAGCTTTCTTT | CATSRDGGHDTEAFF
TRBJ1-4 | TRBV28 | many | TRBD1 | TGTGCCAGCAGTCCCGGGACAGATGGCTTTGCTGAAAAACTGTTTTTT | CASSPGTDGFAEKLFF
TRBJ1-1 | TRBV6-2/TRBV6-3 | NA | NA | TGTGCCAGCCTAGGGGGGATGAACACTGAAGCTTTCTTT | CASLGGMNTEAFF
TRBJ1-3 | TRBV7-2 | few | NA | TGTGCCAGCAGCTTAGACAGGGCGGCTGGAAACACCATATATTTT | CASSLDRAAGNTIYF
TRBJ2-1 | TRBV7-3 | NA | NA | TGTGCCAGCAGCTCCTATAGCATGAATGAGCAGTTCTTC | CASSSYSMNEQFF
TRBJ2-2 | TRBV19 | NA | NA | TGTGCCAGTAGTATGCGACAGGCATTCACCGGGGAGCTGTTTTTT | CASSMRQAFTGELFF
TRBJ1-2 | TRBV11-2 | few | NA | TGTGCCAGCAGCTCGGGACCCAGGCTGTATGGCTACACCTTC | CASSSGPRLYGYTF